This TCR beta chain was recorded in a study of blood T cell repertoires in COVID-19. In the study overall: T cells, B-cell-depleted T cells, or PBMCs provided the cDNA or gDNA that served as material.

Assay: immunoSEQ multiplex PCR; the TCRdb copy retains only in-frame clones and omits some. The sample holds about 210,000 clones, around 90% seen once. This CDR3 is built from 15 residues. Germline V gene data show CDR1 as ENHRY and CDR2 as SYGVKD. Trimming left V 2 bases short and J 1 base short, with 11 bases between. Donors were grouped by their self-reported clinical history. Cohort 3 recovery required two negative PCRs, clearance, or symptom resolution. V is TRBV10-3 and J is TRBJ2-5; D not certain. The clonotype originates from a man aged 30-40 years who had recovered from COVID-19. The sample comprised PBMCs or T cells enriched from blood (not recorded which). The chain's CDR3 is CAISEQPRVQETQYF. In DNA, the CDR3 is TGTGCCATCAGTGAGCAACCACGAGTCCAAGAGACCCAGTACTTC.